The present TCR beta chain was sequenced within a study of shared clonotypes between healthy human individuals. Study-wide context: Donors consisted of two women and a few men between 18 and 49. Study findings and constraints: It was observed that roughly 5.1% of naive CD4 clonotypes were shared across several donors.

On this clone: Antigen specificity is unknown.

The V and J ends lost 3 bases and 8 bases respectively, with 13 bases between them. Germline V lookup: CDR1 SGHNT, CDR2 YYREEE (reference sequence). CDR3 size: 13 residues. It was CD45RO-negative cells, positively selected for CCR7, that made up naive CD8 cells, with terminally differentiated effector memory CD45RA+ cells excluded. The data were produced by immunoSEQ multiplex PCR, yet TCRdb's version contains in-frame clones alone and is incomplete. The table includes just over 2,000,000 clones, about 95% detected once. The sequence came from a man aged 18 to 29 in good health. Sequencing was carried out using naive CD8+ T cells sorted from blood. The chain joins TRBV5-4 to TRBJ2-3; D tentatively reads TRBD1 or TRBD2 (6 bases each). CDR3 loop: CASSWGAEVTQYF. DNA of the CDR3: TGTGCCAGCAGCTGGGGGGCGGAGGTTACGCAGTATTTT.